This T cell receptor beta chain was profiled in a study of cytomegalovirus exposure and HLA in healthy donors. There are 11 residues in the CDR3. CDR1 and CDR2 from the germline V gene are SGHTA and FQGNSA. The V end lost 1 base, the J end lost 12 bases, and 7 bases lay between the germline ends. Use of 60 Vbeta and 13 Jbeta primers characterized the PCR. Some clones are missing from TCRdb's copy, which holds only in-frame ones; the method was immunoSEQ multiplex PCR. There are roughly 120,000 clones in the sample; roughly a tenth occur only once, and roughly 3% lies in the top ten. The table lists this clone with a few counts.

This rearrangement joins TRBV7-2 to TRBJ2-4; D is undetermined. Input material: PBMCs. The TCR originated in a man younger than 45 in good health and CMV-seronegative. CDR3 residues: CASSLEQYQYF. The CDR3 nucleotides read TGTGCCAGCAGCTTAGAACAGTATCAGTACTTC.